The 23 T cell receptor beta chains reported below all come from one sample, sequenced in a study of CD8+CD57+ T cells in acquired aplastic anemia. The patients chosen for sequencing had shown expansion of CD8+CD57+ cells (detected by flow cytometry). The template for TCR beta VDJ and CDR3 sequence profiling was genomic DNA. TCRdb passed the reads through MiXCR, listing each CDR3 protein once. The sample yields approximately 190,000 distinct CDR3 sequences, approximately 50% seen once. Sequencing was carried out using sorted CD4+, CD8+, or CD8+CD57+ T cells (not recorded which) from PBMCs. These receptors were collected from a human donor with aplastic anemia.

The sample holds a few counts of this clonotype. V gene TRBV3-1 combines with J gene TRBJ2-5, with D uncertain. There are 15 residues in the CDR3. V gave up 4 bases and J gave up 7 bases, with 19 bases separating them. Germline assignment: CDR1 LGHDT and CDR2 YNNKEL (reference sequence). CDR3 in DNA: TGTGCCAGCAGCCCCCCAGGCCGGACCTACAGGACCCAGTACTTC. Translating gives CASSPPGRTYRTQYF.

V is TRBV7-9 and J is TRBJ2-3; TRBD2 matches 12 bases. The CDR3 loop spans 14 amino acids. Germline CDR1 is SEHNR and CDR2 is FQNEAQ (reference sequence). Trimming took 4 bases from V and 6 from J; bases not matched to a gene: 2. This CDR3 is CASSSGLAGDTQYF. CDR3 DNA sequence: TGTGCCAGCAGCTCCGGACTAGCGGGGGATACGCAGTATTTT.

On this clonotype itself: One end of the junction fails to match germline, which may point to a read error. The CDR3 DNA is TGTGCCAGCAGTGATCTACAGCCTGAGCGGTTCTTC. Residues: CASSDLQPERFF. V and J are TRBV2 and TRBJ2-1; the D is unclear. Germline V gene sequence: CDR1 SNHLY, CDR2 FYNNEI. This CDR3 is built from 12 residues.

This clonotype was detected a few times. The chain joins TRBV2 to TRBJ1-6; 9 nucleotides line up with TRBD1. V shed 6 bases and J 9 bases; nucleotides not matched to a gene: 6. Germline V lookup: CDR1 SNHLY, CDR2 FYNNEI. The CDR3 loop spans 14 amino acids. CDR3 DNA sequence: TGTGCCAGCAGGGGGACAGGGTCAAGTTCACCCCTCCACTTT. The encoded protein is CASRGTGSSSPLHF.

About this clonotype: A read error may account for a junction end that differs from germline. The CDR3, as DNA: TGTGCCAGCAGCCCCAACAGGGGGCCCTCCTACGAGCGGTACTTC. Its translation: CASSPNRGPSYERYF. The genes are TRBV9 and TRBJ2-7, with TRBD1 matching 9 bases. Germline V gives CDR1 SGDLS, CDR2 YYNGEE. CDR3 size: 15 residues.

About this clonotype: An end of the junction differs from the germline gene, which may be a read error. The V gene is TRBV7-7, the J gene TRBJ1-1, with D unclear. The V gene's germline CDR1 is SSHAT and CDR2 FNYEAQ (reference sequence). The CDR3 extends over 13 amino acids. The CDR3 here is CASSLVMNTEAFF. CDR3 in DNA: TGTGCTAGCAGCTTAGTAATGAACACTGAAGCTTTCTTT.

This clonotype turned up a few times. J is TRBJ2-7 and V is TRBV15; 7 bases map to TRBD1. The CDR3 sequence is 16 residues long. Germline-derived CDR1 and CDR2 are LNHNV and YYDKDF (reference sequence). V dropped 5 bases and J dropped 0; count of bases not matched to a gene: 10. In DNA, the CDR3 is TGTGCCACCAGCTCCTTGAGGGACAGTAGCTCCTACGAGCAGTACTTC. This translates into CATSSLRDSSSYEQYF.

The chain employs TRBV14 and TRBJ2-5; no clear D gene. Germline loops: CDR1 SGHDN, CDR2 FVKESK. V gave up 0 bases and J gave up 4 bases, with 3 bases separating them. The CDR3 runs 12 residues. CDR3 in DNA: TGTGCCAGCAGCCAAGAGGGAGAGACCCAGTACTTC. This translates into CASSQEGETQYF.

This chain connects TRBV19 to TRBJ2-7, with no clear D. The CDR3 totals 14 residues. V was cut by 0 bases and J by 7 bases, with 13 bases left in between. CDR1 and CDR2 from the germline V gene are LNHDA and SQIVND (reference sequence). CDR3 nucleotides: TGTGCCAGTAGTATAGATGTGGGCGGATTGGAGCAGTACTTC. Translated: CASSIDVGGLEQYF.

This clonotype has a handful of counts. The rearrangement joins TRBV18 to TRBJ2-7, with 11 bases fitting TRBD1. The CDR3 spans 17 residues. Germline-derived CDR1 and CDR2 are KGHSH and LQKENI. The ends lost 2 bases at V and 4 bases at J; junction bases unmatched: 10. CDR3 sequence: CASSPADTGTGGYEQYF. CDR3 coding DNA: TGTGCCAGCTCACCAGCAGACACCGGGACAGGGGGATACGAGCAGTACTTC.

This clonotype was picked up many times. The chain employs TRBV7-2 and TRBJ2-3; the match to TRBD2 covers 9 bases. In germline, CDR1 is SGHTA, CDR2 FQGNSA. The CDR3 has 14 residues. J was trimmed by 7 bases and V by 5 bases; bases with no gene match: 7. The CDR3 nucleotides are TGTGCCAGCAGCCCGGGGACTAGCCATAATACGCAGTATTTT. Translated, it gives CASSPGTSHNTQYF.

This clonotype has at least ten counts. This sequence joins TRBV19 and TRBJ2-7, with 7 bases matching TRBD1. The trim removed 9 bases at V and 7 bases at J, leaving 12 bases unmatched. Germline V lookup: CDR1 LNHDA, CDR2 SQIVND (reference sequence). The CDR3 consists of 13 residues. CDR3 nucleotides: TGTGCCAGCAGGGGGACAGAAATCGGGGAGCAGTACTTC. It encodes CASRGTEIGEQYF.

The chain has TRBV29-1 and TRBJ2-5, with TRBD1 as a possible D gene (6 bases). Germline lookup yields CDR1 SQVTM and CDR2 ANQGSEA. Deletions cut 4 bases from V and 2 bases from J, with 8 bases between. This CDR3 spans 12 amino acids. As DNA, the CDR3 is TGCAGCGTTGGTAGGGGGCAAGAGACCCAGTACTTC. It translates to CSVGRGQETQYF.

About this clonotype itself: The conserved closing phenylalanine or tryptophan is absent in this CDR3, likely reflecting a read error. The genes are TRBV5-1 and TRBJ2-1; TRBD1 matches 8 bases. This CDR3 spans 16 amino acids. J lost 0 bases, V lost 6 bases, and 8 bases had no gene match. Per the germline V gene, CDR1 is SGHRS and CDR2 is YFSETQ. The chain's CDR3 is CASNRWDRSSYNEQFS. DNA of the CDR3: TGCGCCAGCAACCGGTGGGACAGGAGCTCCTACAATGAGCAGTTCTCC.

The V and J genes are TRBV5-4 and TRBJ1-1, with D possibly being TRBD1 (6 bases). The CDR3 spans 12 residues. V was trimmed by 0 bases and J by 7 bases, leaving 7 bases between them. Germline assignment: CDR1 SGHNT and CDR2 YYREEE (reference sequence). This CDR3 is CASSLEGVEAFF. In nucleotides, the CDR3 is TGTGCCAGCAGCTTGGAGGGGGTTGAAGCTTTCTTT.

Concerning this clonotype: It is likely a read error, because the conserved phenylalanine at the end of the CDR3 is missing. The chain links TRBV10-1 to TRBJ1-5; 9 nucleotides align to TRBD1. V dropped 5 bases and J dropped 5; count of bases not matched to a gene: 10. There are 16 residues in the CDR3. The germline V gene has CDR1 WNHNN and CDR2 SYGVQD (reference sequence). CDR3 DNA: TGCGCCAGCAGTTATTTCGACAGGGGGGGAGATCAGCCCCAGCATTTG. Its translation is CASSYFDRGGDQPQHL.

The J gene is TRBJ2-7, the V gene TRBV19, with D possibly matching TRBD2 (6 bases). This CDR3 comprises 15 residues. Per germline, CDR1 LNHDA and CDR2 SQIVND (reference sequence). The CDR3 sequence is CARATGTRFRSEQYF. DNA for the CDR3: TGTGCTAGAGCCACCGGGACTCGTTTTAGGAGCGAGCAGTACTTC.

The V call is TRBV9, the J call TRBJ2-5; 10 positions agree with TRBD2. This CDR3 is 18 amino acids long. V shed 4 bases and J 7 bases; nucleotides not matched to a gene: 19. CDR1 and CDR2 from the germline V gene are SGDLS and YYNGEE. CDR3 residues: CASSPNSGRPLRSGTQYF. CDR3 DNA: TGTGCCAGCAGCCCCAATAGCGGGAGGCCGCTGAGATCGGGGACCCAGTACTTC.

This sequence joins TRBV6-1 and TRBJ2-7; a possible D gene is TRBD1 (5 bases). CDR1 MNHNS and CDR2 SASEGT come from the germline V gene. The CDR3 runs 15 residues. V dropped 0 bases and J dropped 2 bases, with 11 bases sitting between them. This chain's CDR3 is CASSEAGQPPYEQYF. The CDR3, as DNA: TGTGCCAGCAGTGAAGCGGGGCAGCCACCCTACGAGCAGTACTTC.

This chain joins TRBV2 and TRBJ2-7; 13 bases map to TRBD2. This CDR3 is 15 amino acids long. Per the germline V gene, CDR1 is SNHLY and CDR2 is FYNNEI. V trimming: 8 bases; J trimming: 5 bases; junction bases outside the gene matches: 9. The CDR3 sequence: CASRVGLAGTHEQYF. In nucleotides, the CDR3 is TGTGCCAGCCGCGTGGGACTAGCGGGGACCCACGAGCAGTACTTC. Full variable domain (outside the CDR3, taken from reference TRBV2 and TRBJ2-7): EPEVTQTPSHQVTQMGQEVILRCVPISNHLYFYWYRQILGQKVEFLVSFYNNEISEKSEIFDDQFSVERPDGSNFTLKIRSTKLEDSAMYFCASRVGLAGTHEQYFGPGTRLTVT.

The rearrangement uses TRBV2 and TRBJ1-5, with D uncertain. The germline CDR1 and CDR2 sequences are SNHLY and FYNNEI. This CDR3 is built from 13 residues. V lost 6 bases to trimming and J lost 0 bases, with 6 bases between them. The CDR3 sequence is CASRPNSNQPQHF. In nucleotides, the CDR3 is TGTGCCAGCAGACCAAATAGCAATCAGCCCCAGCATTTT.

With respect to this clonotype: A single base separates this from a much larger clone, so it may be a read error. This chain links TRBV5-1 with TRBJ2-3; D may correspond to TRBD1 or TRBD2 (5 bases each). This CDR3 has 14 amino acids. Germline CDR1 SGHRS, CDR2 YFSETQ. The chain's CDR3 is CASSSRQTTDTQCF. The CDR3, as DNA: TGCGCCAGCAGCTCACGACAGACTACAGATACGCAGTGTTTT.

This clonotype was counted only a few times. The chain employs TRBV2 and TRBJ2-5, with D maybe TRBD2 (5 bases). This CDR3 region has 14 residues. V was cut by 4 bases and J by 1 base, with 10 bases left in between. Germline CDR1 and CDR2: SNHLY and FYNNEI. The CDR3 spells CASSGISAQETQYF. CDR3 coding DNA: TGTGCCAGCAGTGGGATTAGCGCCCAAGAGACCCAGTACTTC.